This T cell receptor beta chain derives from a study of T-cell memory formation after mild COVID-19. CDR3 length: 13 residues. Germline V gene sequence: CDR1 SGHRS, CDR2 YFSETQ. V was cut by 1 base and J by 5 bases, with 7 bases left in between. In this sample, this clonotype turned up many times. One entry per CDR3 protein results from TCRdb running MiXCR on the 5' RACE reads. There are under 40,000 distinct CDR3 sequences in the sample; 7% to 9.5% occur only once, and under 30% lies in the top ten. The clonotype comes from a man aged 18 to 29 who had mild COVID-19 (a few samples of this study predate the infection). Cell type and time point are not known. The chain recombines TRBV5-1 with TRBJ2-1; D gene unclear. Sequencing was performed on PBMCs or a T cell subset sorted from them (not recorded which). The CDR3 is CASSLSTNNEQFF. The CDR3 nucleotides read TGCGCCAGCAGCTTGTCCACTAACAATGAGCAGTTCTTC. Full variable domain (remainder filled in from reference TRBV5-1 and TRBJ2-1): KAGVTQTPRYLIKTRGQQVTLSCSPISGHRSVSWYQQTPGQGLQFLFEYFSETQRNKGNFPGRFSGRQFSNSRSEMNVSTLELGDSALYLCASSLSTNNEQFFGPGTRLTVL.